What follows describes a single T cell receptor (beta chain). What this receptor recognizes is not known. The sample holds no much larger clone one base away, and base qualities are not on file. The CDR3 covers 16 residues, taking in both the cysteine and the phenylalanine. Only the CDR3 portion is preserved as DNA: 48 bases, with reading frame beginning at the first base. V is reduced by 5 bases and J by 0 bases, leaving a spacing of 14 bases between them. Via the germline V gene, CDR1 is SNHLY and CDR2 FYNNEI. The donors were healthy, HIV-negative adults who had no recently reported acute infections or vaccinations. Every donor was a Caucasian adult residing in Nashville, Tennessee, USA. CD4+ T cells were enriched through magnetic negative selection, after which naive cells were positively selected on CD45RA and the remaining negative fraction served as the memory subset. After blood collection by leukapheresis, PBMCs were isolated using Ficoll-Histopaque density gradient centrifugation and then cryopreserved in the vapor phase of liquid nitrogen. Analytical flow cytometry was used to check the purity and quantity of each magnetically sorted T cell population. Genomic DNA was isolated from every sorted fraction and measured by UV absorbance on a Nanodrop 2000c.

The sample belongs to a study of shared clonotypes between healthy human individuals (dated by TCRdb to 2018 to 2020). Regarding the research as a whole: Three men and a couple of women, aged 18 to 49 years, made up the cohort. For each donor, CD4 naive and CD4 memory were each run on three plates, CD8 naive on two plates, and CD8 memory on one plate. Per donor, leukapheresis produced somewhere between about 0.94 and 9.5 billion PBMCs. To estimate repertoire size and how much clonotype sharing occurs between individuals, the study deeply sequenced the blood TCR repertoires of about five healthy adults. To increase sequencing depth and limit assay-specific biases, TCR repertoire library preparation and sequencing were carried out by different laboratories using diverse techniques.

Using the deep immunoSEQ assay, multiplex PCR amplified TCR CDR3 regions from genomic DNA. Extracted genomic DNA from each cell subset was spread evenly across all wells of several immunoSEQ 96-well plates, with each plate serving as a replicate. Each replicate PCR for sorted subsets received about 0.2 ug genomic DNA, equal to about 30,000 T cell genomes. The purified libraries were quantified using a Qubit 3.0 fluorometer, sized with a Bioanalyzer 2100, and then quantified again using the KAPA Library Quantification kit. Every immunoSEQ 96-well plate was sequenced on a dedicated single-read 150-cycle Illumina NextSeq 550 flow cell. The original methods were these. The immunoSEQ output contained only junctional sequences without quality scores, so filtering could not match that applied to full-length reads. To assign V/J genes and CDR3, sequences were annotated against IMGT germline references using PyIR, a Python wrapper for IgBLAST v1.9. Any read was removed if the V/J assignment was weak (E-value above 1e-6), the CDR3 was missing, or the read contained stop codons, out-of-frame junctions, or ambiguous translated residues. A V3J clonotype was defined by an identical inferred V gene, J gene, and CDR3 amino acid sequence. To compute the percentage overlap between repertoires, the number of shared unique clonotypes was divided by the size of the smaller repertoire. Repertoire richness was assessed with RTK rarefaction, the Chao1 estimator, and Recon v2.1 estimates of unobserved clonotypes. For all TCRbeta clonotypes obtained by the gDNA method from four donors, generation probabilities were computed with OLGA. Here the immuneACCESS table is served through TCRdb, limited to in-frame sequences with V and J called. Missing clones are a known gap in these copies; in checked studies unresolved V genes cover under half, and the rest lacks a known reason. Clone size and the V and J calls come from that table; the DNA yielded D and trimming. In all, the sample holds about 1.5 million clones, and around 98% of those were seen once. 0.4% to 0.55% of the sample is held by the ten biggest clonotypes.

General conclusions and limits of the study: Estimated clonotype richness was generally larger for naive than for memory subsets. Pairwise subsampling led to the expectation that sequencing depth would affect the degree of clonotype sharing among donors. Because the study included a small number of donors, the genetic and exposure-history diversity represented was limited. Higher generation probabilities were observed for clonotypes shared by all four sorted-subset donors than for non-shared clonotypes. Sharing across a few donors was observed for around 5% of naive CD4, 3.5% of naive CD8, 2.3% of memory CD4, and around 0.44% of memory CD8 clonotypes. Incomplete sequencing was indicated by rarefaction of sorted-subset datasets, despite the large sequencing depth. Sampling was restricted to blood, and TCR repertoires in tissue are likely to differ from TCR repertoires in blood.

This receptor was identified in a man aged 25-45 years in good health. Sequencing was done on a sample of naive CD4+ T cells sorted from blood. Reading the label with the study, this specimen's cell subset or site is: CD45RA+ positively selected. The chain is encoded by TRBV2 joined to TRBJ2-1; TRBD1 might be the D gene, on 5 matching bases. The nucleotides are TGTGCCAGCAGTCCAGGGCTGGCGAGCTCCTACAATGAGCAGTTCTTC. Protein translation: CASSPGLASSYNEQFF.